These 18 T cell receptor beta chains were sequenced from one sample in a study of CD8+ T cells in alopecia areata. cDNA serving as the sequencing template came from extracted, reverse transcribed RNA. TCRdb keeps only in-frame clones here, not all; method: immunoSEQ multiplex PCR. Counted here are 95,000 to 110,000 clones, 55% occurring once; the ten biggest clones make up 8.5% to 10%. The sample comprised CD4+ T cells sorted from blood. The receptors originated from a human donor in good health.

This clone has only a few counts. The chain is built from TRBV11-2 and TRBJ2-5; 7 nucleotides match TRBD1. The trim removed 4 bases at V and 4 bases at J, leaving 12 bases unmatched. CDR3 size: 16 residues. Germline lookup yields CDR1 SGHAT and CDR2 FQNNGV. Written as DNA, the CDR3 is TGTGCCAGCAGCTGGCGACCGGGACAGACGGGAGAGACCCAGTACTTC. It yields the protein CASSWRPGQTGETQYF.

This chain joins TRBV6-1 and TRBJ2-4; D is tentatively TRBD1 or TRBD2 (6 bases each). V was trimmed by 1 base and J by 5 bases, leaving 12 bases between them. This CDR3 is 15 amino acids long. Germline CDR1 and CDR2: MNHNS and SASEGT. In DNA, the CDR3 is TGTGCCAGCAGTGAAGAAGGGGGGCGGGAAAACATTCAGTACTTC. Its translation is CASSEEGGRENIQYF.

This chain connects TRBV29-1 to TRBJ1-2, with D perhaps matching TRBD1 (5 bases). The CDR3 is 14 amino acids. CDR1 and CDR2 from the germline V gene are SQVTM and ANQGSEA. V was pared by 6 bases and J by 8 bases, with 22 bases between. This CDR3 reads CSVPISGGDSGYTF. The DNA of the CDR3 is TGCAGCGTACCTATTTCGGGGGGAGATTCGGGCTACACCTTC.

The table lists this clone with a few counts. V gene TRBV15 combines with J gene TRBJ1-2; 7 nucleotides match TRBD1. From germline, CDR1 is LNHNV and CDR2 YYDKDF (reference sequence). The V gene end was trimmed by 4 bases and the J gene end by 3 bases; junction bases not matched to a gene: 5. This CDR3 has 14 residues. CDR3 region: CATSIRQGHYGYTF. Written as DNA, the CDR3 is TGTGCCACCAGCATTAGACAGGGACACTATGGCTACACCTTC.

The genes are TRBV11-3 and TRBJ2-2; possibly TRBD2 for D (5 bases). Trimming shortened V by 3 bases and J by 1 base, and 6 bases separated the two germline ends. The CDR3 sequence is 14 residues long. CDR1 is SGHNT and CDR2 is YENEEA in the germline V gene. The CDR3 protein is CASSFRGNTGELFF. In DNA, the CDR3 is TGTGCCAGCAGCTTTCGGGGGAACACCGGGGAGCTGTTTTTT.

This clone was observed a handful of times. V usage is TRBV7-2 and J usage is TRBJ1-5, with D hard to call. The germline V gene has CDR1 SGHTA and CDR2 FQGNSA. The V end was cut by 1 base, the J end by 4 bases, with 8 bases between. The CDR3 covers 14 residues. The CDR3 DNA reads as TGTGCCAGCAGCTTAGTTAAGATGAATCAGCCCCAGCATTTT. Its translation is CASSLVKMNQPQHF.

This clone is a singleton in its sample. This sequence joins TRBV11-2 and TRBJ2-5; D is unresolved. CDR3 size: 13 residues. Per germline, CDR1 SGHAT and CDR2 FQNNGV. The germline V and J ends were trimmed by 5 bases and 5 bases, with 12 bases remaining between them. As DNA, the CDR3 is TGTGCCAGCAGCCCCGGCCCGACGGAGACCCAGTACTTC. Translation gives CASSPGPTETQYF.

The V and J genes are TRBV4-2 and TRBJ2-7, with 9 positions matching TRBD2. This CDR3 comprises 18 residues. The V segment lost 2 bases and the J segment 2 bases; nucleotides outside the gene matches: 13. CDR1 and CDR2 (germline): LGHNA, YNFKEQ. CDR3 in amino acids: CASSQQYSSGELTYEQYF. CDR3 nucleotides: TGTGCCAGCAGCCAACAATATTCTAGCGGGGAACTGACCTACGAGCAGTACTTC.

This clone was observed a few times. The chain couples TRBV29-1 to TRBJ1-1; D call uncertain. Germline lookup yields CDR1 SQVTM and CDR2 ANQGSEA. This CDR3 is 11 amino acids long. Trimming left V 5 bases short and J 1 base short, with 5 bases between. The CDR3 protein is CSVQWNTEAFF. For the CDR3, the DNA is TGCAGCGTTCAGTGGAACACTGAAGCTTTCTTT.

The rearrangement joins TRBV5-6 to TRBJ2-3, with D unresolved. CDR3 size: 14 residues. CDR1 and CDR2 from the germline V gene are SGHDT and YYEEEE. Trimming left V 2 bases short and J 6 bases short, with 13 bases between. The CDR3 DNA sequence: TGTGCCAGCAGCTTTATCGACGCGCCGGATACGCAGTATTTT. Its protein is CASSFIDAPDTQYF. The full variable domain, its missing parts supplied by reference TRBV5-6 and TRBJ2-3, is DAGVTQSPTHLIKTRGQQVTLRCSPKSGHDTVSWYQQALGQGPQFIFQYYEEEERQRGNFPDRFSGHQFPNYSSELNVNALLLGDSALYLCASSFIDAPDTQYFGPGTRLTVL.

The genes are TRBV19 and TRBJ2-4; 10 bases match TRBD2. Germline CDR1 is LNHDA and CDR2 is SQIVND (reference sequence). The CDR3 consists of 14 residues. After removal of 6 bases from V and 5 bases from J, the junction contained 4 bases not matched to a gene. Here the CDR3 DNA reads TGTGCCAGTAGCCGTGGACTAGCGGAAAACATTCAGTACTTC. This translates into CASSRGLAENIQYF.

The chain uses TRBV4-2 and TRBJ2-6, with TRBD1 as a possible D gene (6 bases). The CDR3 consists of 14 residues. The V gene lost 5 bases and the J gene lost 2 bases, with 7 bases spanning the gap. Per the germline V gene, CDR1 is LGHNA and CDR2 is YNFKEQ. CDR3 in DNA: TGTGCCAGCAGCACAGGGCCTGGGGCCAACGTCCTGACTTTC. Translation: CASSTGPGANVLTF.

This clone was recorded only once. The V and J genes are TRBV2 and TRBJ2-5; TRBD1 matches at 7 bases. Trimming cost V 3 bases and J 2 bases; bases outside gene matches: 3. This CDR3 has 14 residues. Germline CDR1 reads SNHLY; CDR2 reads FYNNEI. CDR3 in amino acids: CASSEGQFQETQYF. In DNA form, the CDR3 reads TGTGCCAGCAGTGAGGGACAGTTTCAAGAGACCCAGTACTTC.

This clone was found a few times. The chain has TRBV27 and TRBJ1-6; D call uncertain. This CDR3 comprises 13 residues. CDR1 is MNHEY and CDR2 is SMNVEV in the germline V gene (reference sequence). Trimming took 6 bases from V and 5 from J, leaving 8 bases between them. CDR3 DNA: TGTGCCAGCAGACCTCAAAATAATTCACCCCTCCACTTT. Encoded protein: CASRPQNNSPLHF.

This clone came up once. This chain connects TRBV5-1 to TRBJ2-2, with TRBD1 matching over 7 bases. The germline gives CDR1 SGHRS, CDR2 YFSETQ. The length of the CDR3 is 15 residues. V dropped 4 bases and J dropped 3; count of bases not matched to a gene: 6. The CDR3 here is CASSPTTGHTGELFF. The CDR3 DNA reads as TGCGCCAGCAGCCCAACGACAGGGCACACCGGGGAGCTGTTTTTT. Full variable domain (remainder filled in from reference TRBV5-1 and TRBJ2-2): KAGVTQTPRYLIKTRGQQVTLSCSPISGHRSVSWYQQTPGQGLQFLFEYFSETQRNKGNFPGRFSGRQFSNSRSEMNVSTLELGDSALYLCASSPTTGHTGELFFGEGSRLTVL.

The chain joins TRBV11-2 to TRBJ2-7; D gene uncertain. V gave up 5 bases and J gave up 9 bases, with 20 bases separating them. Germline V lookup: CDR1 SGHAT, CDR2 FQNNGV. The CDR3 extends over 14 amino acids. For the CDR3, the DNA is TGTGCCAGCAGCCCTCGGGTAGGGCCGAGAGCGCAGTACTTC. Amino acid sequence: CASSPRVGPRAQYF.

The chain uses TRBV28 and TRBJ1-4; unclear D gene. This CDR3 is built from 12 residues. Germline V gene sequence: CDR1 MDHEN, CDR2 SYDVKM. V lost 10 bases, J lost 0 bases, and 6 bases lay in between. The CDR3 protein is CATRSTNEKLFF. DNA for the CDR3: TGTGCCACCAGGTCAACTAATGAAAAACTGTTTTTT.

This chain connects TRBV5-1 to TRBJ1-5; D remains unclear. The germline CDR1 and CDR2 sequences are SGHRS and YFSETQ. The CDR3 is 13 residues long. V dropped 0 bases and J dropped 6 bases, with 7 bases sitting between them. The CDR3 nucleotides are TGCGCCAGCAGCTTGGCCGAGGGTCAGCCCCAGCATTTT. It codes for CASSLAEGQPQHF.